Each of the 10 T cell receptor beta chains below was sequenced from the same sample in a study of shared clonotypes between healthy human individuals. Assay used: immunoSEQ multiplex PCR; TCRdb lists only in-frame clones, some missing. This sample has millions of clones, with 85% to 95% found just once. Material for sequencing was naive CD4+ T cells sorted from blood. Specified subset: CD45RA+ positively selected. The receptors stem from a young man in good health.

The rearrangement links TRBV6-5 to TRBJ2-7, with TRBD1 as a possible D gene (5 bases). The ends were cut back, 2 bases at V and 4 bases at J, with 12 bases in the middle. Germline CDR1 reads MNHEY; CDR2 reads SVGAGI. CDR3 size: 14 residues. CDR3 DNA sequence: TGTGCCAGCAGTTACACCAGGGTCGGGTACGAGCAGTACTTC. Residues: CASSYTRVGYEQYF.

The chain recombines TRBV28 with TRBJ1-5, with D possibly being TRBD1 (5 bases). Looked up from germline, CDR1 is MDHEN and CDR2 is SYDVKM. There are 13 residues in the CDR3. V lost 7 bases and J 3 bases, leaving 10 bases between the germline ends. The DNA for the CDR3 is TGTGCCAGCATAGGGGCAGCCAATCAGCCCCAGCATTTT. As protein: CASIGAANQPQHF.

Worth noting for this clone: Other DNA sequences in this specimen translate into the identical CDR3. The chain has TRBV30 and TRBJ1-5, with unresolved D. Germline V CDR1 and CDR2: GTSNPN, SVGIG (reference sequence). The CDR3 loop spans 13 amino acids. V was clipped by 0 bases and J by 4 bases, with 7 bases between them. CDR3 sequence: CAWSVNSNQPQHF. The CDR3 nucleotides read TGTGCCTGGAGTGTAAATTCTAATCAGCCCCAGCATTTT.

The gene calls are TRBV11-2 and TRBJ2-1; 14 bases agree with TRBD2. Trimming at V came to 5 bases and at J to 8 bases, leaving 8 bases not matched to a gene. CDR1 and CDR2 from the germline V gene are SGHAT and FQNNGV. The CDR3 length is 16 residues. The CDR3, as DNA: TGTGCCAGCAGCGTAGGGACTAGCGGGAGCCTGGATGAGCAGTTCTTC. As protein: CASSVGTSGSLDEQFF.

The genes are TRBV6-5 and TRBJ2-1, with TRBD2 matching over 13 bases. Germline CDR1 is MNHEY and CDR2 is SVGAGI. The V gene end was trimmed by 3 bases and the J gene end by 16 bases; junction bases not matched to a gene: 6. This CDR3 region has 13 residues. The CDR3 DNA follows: TGTGCCAGCAGTTATGGACTAGCGGGAGCAAAATTCTTC. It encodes CASSYGLAGAKFF.

The CDR3 coding sequence is TGTGCCAGCGGACTACAGGGGAAAGAGACCCAGTACTTC. It codes for CASGLQGKETQYF. The chain links TRBV2 to TRBJ2-5, with a tentative D call TRBD1 (7 bases). The CDR3 totals 13 residues. The germline gives CDR1 SNHLY, CDR2 FYNNEI. Trimming removed 8 bases from V and 3 bases from J, with 13 bases in between.

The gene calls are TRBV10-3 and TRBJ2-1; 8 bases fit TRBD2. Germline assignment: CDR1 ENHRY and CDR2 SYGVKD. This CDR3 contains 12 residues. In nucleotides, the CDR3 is TGTGCAAGCGGGAGCTCCTACAATGAGCAGTTCTTC. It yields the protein CASGSSYNEQFF.

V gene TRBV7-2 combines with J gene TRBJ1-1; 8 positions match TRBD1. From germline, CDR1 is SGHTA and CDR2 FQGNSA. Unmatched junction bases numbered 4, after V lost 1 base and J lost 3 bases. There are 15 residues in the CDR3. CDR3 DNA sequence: TGTGCCAGCAGCTTAGGGGACAGGCGAGACACTGAAGCTTTCTTT. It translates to CASSLGDRRDTEAFF.

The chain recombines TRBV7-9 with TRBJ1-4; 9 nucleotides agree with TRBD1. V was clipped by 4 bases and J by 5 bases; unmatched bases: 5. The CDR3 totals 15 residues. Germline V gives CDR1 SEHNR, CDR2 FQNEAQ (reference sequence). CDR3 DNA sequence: TGTGCCAGCAGCTGGGGACAGGGATCCAATGAAAAACTGTTTTTT. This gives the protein CASSWGQGSNEKLFF.

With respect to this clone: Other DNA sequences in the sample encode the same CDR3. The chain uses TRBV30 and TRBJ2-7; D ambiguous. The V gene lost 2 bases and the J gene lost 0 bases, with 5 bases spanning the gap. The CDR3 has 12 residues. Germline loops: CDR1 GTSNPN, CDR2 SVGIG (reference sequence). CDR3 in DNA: TGTGCCTGGAGTTTGGCCTCCTACGAGCAGTACTTC. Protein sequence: CAWSLASYEQYF.